The 8 T cell receptor beta chains in this list originate from one sample, sequenced in a study of T-cell reconstitution after alpha-beta-depleted transplantation in children (TCRdb year 2016). Library preparation used PCR. The sample was run on an Illumina HiSeq 2500. TCR libraries were prepared with molecular barcoding, using unique molecular identifiers to normalize TCRbeta repertoire quantification. The raw public reads went through TCRdb reprocessing: fastp at Q25, MiXCR clone calling, in-frame beta chains kept. Rows with one shared CDR3 protein collapse into an entry with the most common genes and DNA. Present in this sample are a few hundred thousand distinct CDR3 sequences, about 14% of which were seen just once. In total, the top ten clones hold around 4.1% of the sample. The sequenced sample was PBMCs, obtained from the stem cell graft. Source of these receptors: a human donor who donated a stem cell graft to a child with Fanconi anemia.

The chain carries TRBV2 and TRBJ1-2; D uncertain. The germline V gene encodes CDR1 SNHLY and CDR2 FYNNEI. This CDR3 comprises 14 residues. V was clipped by 1 base and J by 2 bases, with 8 bases between them. The CDR3 DNA is TGTGCCAGCAGTGAAGGGGCGGTGAACTATGGCTACACCTTC. Residues: CASSEGAVNYGYTF.

In this sample, this clonotype turned up a few times. This chain links TRBV7-9 with TRBJ1-2; a weak D match, TRBD1 (5 bases). This CDR3 has 15 amino acids. V lost 5 bases, J lost 4 bases, and 17 bases lay in between. CDR1 is SEHNR, CDR2 FQNEAQ, per germline (reference sequence). This chain's CDR3 is CASSLPVGEPYGYTF. The CDR3 bases are TGTGCCAGCAGCCTACCCGTAGGGGAGCCCTATGGCTACACCTTC. The complete variable domain, with remaining parts taken from reference TRBV7-9 and TRBJ1-2, reads DTGVSQNPRHKITKRGQNVTFRCDPISEHNRLYWYRQTLGQGPEFLTYFQNEAQLEKSRLLSDRFSAERPKGSFSTLEIQRTEQGDSAMYLCASSLPVGEPYGYTFGSGTRLTVV.

This clonotype has a count of ten or more. This chain's CDR3 is CASSLATGGAAGELFF. The CDR3 region has the DNA TGCGCCAGCAGCTTGGCTACCGGGGGGGCGGCCGGGGAGCTGTTTTTT. The V call is TRBV5-1, the J call TRBJ2-2; 8 positions match TRBD2. Germline V gene lookup returns CDR1 SGHRS and CDR2 YFSETQ. This CDR3 is 16 amino acids long. J lost 6 bases, V lost 0 bases, and 7 bases had no gene match.

This clonotype came up a few times. J is TRBJ1-1 and V is TRBV20-1; unclear D gene. The CDR3 runs 11 residues. V was cut by 5 bases and J by 10 bases, with 14 bases left in between. CDR1 and CDR2 (germline): DFQATT, SNEGSKA (reference sequence). DNA for the CDR3: TGCAGTGCTCCCGGACCGGGGATAGCTTTCTTT. Residues: CSAPGPGIAFF.

At least ten counts were recorded for this clonotype. The rearrangement links TRBV12-3 or TRBV12-4 to TRBJ1-1; possible D gene TRBD1, 6 bases. The CDR3 covers 14 residues. V shed 6 bases and J shed 5 bases, with 16 bases lying between them. Here the CDR3 DNA reads TGTGCCAGCAGAACGGACAGTAGGGTTACTGAAGCTTTCTTT. Protein product: CASRTDSRVTEAFF.

This clonotype turned up a few times. The V gene is TRBV20-1, the J gene TRBJ2-7; 16 positions agree with TRBD2. This CDR3 has 18 amino acids. Germline V lookup: CDR1 DFQATT, CDR2 SNEGSKA (reference sequence). J gave up 4 bases and V 1 base, and 10 bases lay outside the gene matches. The chain's CDR3 is CSARASTGTSGGVYEQYV. The CDR3 DNA reads TGCAGTGCTAGAGCTTCTACCGGGACTAGCGGGGGGGTTTACGAGCAGTACGTC.

The chain is built from TRBV5-1 and TRBJ2-1, with D perhaps matching TRBD1 (6 bases). The CDR3 covers 14 residues. The V end lost 1 base, the J end lost 6 bases, and 11 bases lay between the germline ends. The germline V gene has CDR1 SGHRS and CDR2 YFSETQ. The CDR3: CASSLQTGFNEQFF. CDR3 sequence (DNA): TGCGCCAGCAGCTTGCAAACAGGGTTCAATGAGCAGTTCTTC.

The J gene is TRBJ1-2, the V gene TRBV5-1; weak D call: TRBD1 (5 bases). The germline V and J ends were trimmed by 4 bases and 7 bases, with 14 bases remaining between them. Germline loops: CDR1 SGHRS, CDR2 YFSETQ. CDR3 length: 13 amino acids. The CDR3 DNA is TGCGCCAGCAGCCTGGGCGGGGACGGTGGCTACACCTTC. Residues: CASSLGGDGGYTF.